Listed below are T cell receptor beta chains from one sample, sequenced in a study of breast tumors, draining lymph nodes, adjacent tissues. TCRdb ran MiXCR on the multiplex PCR reads and lists one entry per CDR3 protein. The table has 150,000 to 200,000 distinct CDR3 sequences, 30% to 35% seen once. Material for sequencing was axillary lymph node tissue. These receptors all come from a female donor with breast cancer. Some clones in this sample may be carry-over from other donors' samples. Both conserved end residues are part of each CDR3. Each record gives: V gene, clone size, D gene, J gene, CDR3 protein, CDR3 DNA. The D gene is left open where the match is weak. Clone size is shown for a subset of rows, as once, few, many or a class of expanded clone.

TRBV28	few	-	TRBJ2-1	CASSPPTGRDEQFF	TGTGCCAGCAGTCCACCGACAGGGAGGGATGAGCAGTTCTTC
TRBV7-8	many	TRBD1	TRBJ1-6	CASSLEGQGNSPLHF	TGTGCCAGCAGCTTAGAGGGACAGGGTAATTCACCCCTCCACTTT
TRBV6-6	many	-	TRBJ2-7	CASSYSAGSYEQYF	TGTGCCAGCAGTTACTCAGCAGGCTCCTACGAGCAGTACTTC
TRBV7-2	-	-	TRBJ1-3	CASSKTIYF	TGTGCCAGCAGTAAAACCATATATTTT
TRBV9	-	TRBD1	TRBJ1-3	CASSRQGAGNTIYF	TGTGCCAGCAGCCGACAGGGAGCTGGAAACACCATATATTTT
TRBV7-8	many	-	TRBJ2-1	CASSLASWGPNEQFF	TGTGCCAGCAGCTTAGCGAGTTGGGGACCAAATGAGCAGTTCTTC
TRBV20-1	many	TRBD2	TRBJ2-1	CSARELAVSNEQFF	TGCAGTGCTAGAGAACTAGCGGTCAGCAATGAGCAGTTCTTC
TRBV27	few	TRBD1	TRBJ2-5	CASRQGQGGQETQYF	TGTGCCAGCAGGCAGGGACAGGGTGGGCAAGAGACCCAGTACTTC
TRBV9	many	TRBD1	TRBJ1-6	CASSPGQLTYNSPLHF	TGTGCCAGCAGCCCGGGACAGCTGACCTATAATTCACCCCTCCACTTT
TRBV20-1	-	-	TRBJ2-4	CSARETGWEDKNMQYF	TGCAGTGCTAGAGAGACAGGGTGGGAGGACAAAAACATGCAGTACTTC
TRBV5-4	few	TRBD2	TRBJ2-1	CASIGLAGGPDEQFF	TGTGCCAGTATCGGACTAGCGGGAGGGCCGGATGAGCAGTTCTTC
TRBV10-3	many	TRBD1	TRBJ1-5	CAISDSGQPLNQPQHF	TGTGCCATCAGTGATTCGGGACAGCCTCTCAATCAGCCCCAGCATTTT
TRBV7-9	-	TRBD1	TRBJ1-2	CANRGLRVINYGYTF	TGTGCCAACAGGGGACTGAGGGTTATTAACTATGGCTACACCTTC
TRBV27	-	-	TRBJ1-6	CASGSGRNSPLHF	TGTGCCAGCGGGTCAGGGCGTAATTCACCCCTCCACTTT
TRBV6-1	-	-	TRBJ1-6	CASSPQPGQPLSPLHF	TGTGCCAGCAGTCCCCAACCCGGACAACCTCTTTCACCCCTCCACTTT
TRBV6-6	-	TRBD2	TRBJ2-4	CASRRTSGDKNIQYF	TGTGCCAGCAGAAGGACTAGCGGGGATAAAAACATTCAGTACTTC
TRBV20-1	many	TRBD2	TRBJ2-1	CSARPGLAGGPTYNEQFF	TGCAGTGCTAGACCGGGACTAGCGGGAGGACCCACCTACAATGAGCAGTTCTTC
TRBV20-1	-	-	TRBJ2-1	CSARDGWSTATQFF	TGCAGTGCTAGAGATGGGTGGAGCACAGCTACGCAGTTCTTC
TRBV7-3	-	TRBD2	TRBJ2-3	CASSLTGLSGGVNEQYF	TGTGCCAGCAGCTTAACCGGGCTCAGCGGGGGGGTTAATGAGCAGTATTTT
TRBV15	-	-	TRBJ1-2	CATSSFHGLADYGYTF	TGTGCCACCAGCAGTTTTCACGGCCTCGCTGACTATGGCTACACCTTC
TRBV11-3	-	TRBD1	TRBJ1-1	CASSLVQVTGGTEAFF	TGTGCCAGCAGCTTAGTACAGGTGACAGGGGGCACTGAAGCTTTCTTT
TRBV12-3/TRBV12-4	-	-	TRBJ1-1	CASSLVRNTEAFF	TGTGCCAGCAGTTTAGTAAGGAACACTGAAGCTTTCTTT
TRBV7-8	-	-	TRBJ2-3	CASSLVGGKTDTQYF	TGTGCCAGCAGCTTAGTAGGCGGGAAAACAGATACGCAGTATTTT
TRBV7-8	-	-	TRBJ2-1	CASSYNSVGSVEQFF	TGTGCCAGCAGCTATAACTCTGTAGGTTCGGTTGAGCAGTTCTTC
TRBV6-6	many	TRBD1	TRBJ1-5	CASSYATRTGTQPQHF	TGTGCCAGCAGTTACGCTACTAGGACAGGAACTCAGCCCCAGCATTTT
TRBV12-3/TRBV12-4	many	-	TRBJ2-1	CASSLARGGRNNEQFF	TGTGCCAGCAGTTTGGCCCGCGGCGGCAGGAACAATGAGCAGTTCTTC
TRBV29-1	-	TRBD2	TRBJ2-3	CSPGGVAGNTDTQYF	TGCAGCCCCGGAGGGGTAGCGGGGAACACAGATACGCAGTATTTT
TRBV7-9	many	-	TRBJ1-1	CASSLTGNTEAFF	TGTGCCAGCAGTCTAACAGGGAACACTGAAGCTTTCTTT
TRBV6-1	many	-	TRBJ1-5	CASNRDSNQPQHF	TGTGCCAGCAATCGGGACAGCAATCAGCCCCAGCATTTT
TRBV30	many	TRBD2	TRBJ2-7	CAWSGLAGGYEQYF	TGTGCCTGGAGCGGACTAGCGGGGGGCTACGAGCAGTACTTC
TRBV7-9	many	TRBD1	TRBJ1-4	CASSLFGTGGGTNEKLFF	TGTGCCAGCAGCCTATTTGGGACAGGGGGCGGTACTAATGAAAAACTGTTTTTT
TRBV7-2	-	TRBD1	TRBJ1-5	CASSLERGQVQPQHF	TGTGCCAGCAGCTTGGAAAGGGGGCAGGTTCAGCCCCAGCATTTT
TRBV20-1	-	TRBD2	TRBJ2-3	CSARGWGGVGTQYF	TGCAGTGCTAGAGGGTGGGGGGGAGTAGGTACGCAGTATTTT
TRBV5-1	many	TRBD2	TRBJ2-1	CASSFDLAGGPLAQFF	TGCGCCAGCAGCTTCGATTTAGCGGGAGGGCCGTTGGCCCAGTTCTTC
TRBV20-1	many	-	TRBJ1-5	CSARDSGVYSNQPQHF	TGCAGTGCTAGAGATTCAGGGGTTTATAGCAATCAGCCCCAGCATTTT
TRBV7-3	few	TRBD2	TRBJ2-2	CASSLLGLAGGPNSGELFF	TGTGCCAGCAGCTTATTGGGACTAGCGGGGGGGCCAAACTCCGGGGAGCTGTTTTTT
TRBV7-9	few	-	TRBJ2-3	CASSSVTDTRYF	TGTGCCAGCAGTTCCGTCACAGATACGCGGTATTTT
TRBV9	-	-	TRBJ1-2	CASSVARSDNYGYTF	TGTGCCAGCAGCGTAGCTCGTAGTGACAACTATGGCTACACCTTC
TRBV6-5	many	-	TRBJ2-2	CASRLRAGELFF	-
TRBV20-1	many	TRBD1	TRBJ2-1	CSAEPGTAYNEQFF	TGCAGTGCTGAACCCGGGACAGCTTACAATGAGCAGTTCTTC
TRBV19	many	-	TRBJ2-1	CASSTRGLEQFF	TGTGCCAGTAGTACCCGAGGGCTTGAGCAGTTCTTC
TRBV7-2	many	-	TRBJ2-5	CASSLGVGLQETQYF	TGTGCCAGCAGCTTAGGAGTGGGCCTCCAAGAGACCCAGTACTTC
TRBV25-1	many	-	TRBJ2-5	CASSEPPQGRGQETQYF	TGTGCCAGCAGTGAACCCCCCCAGGGAAGGGGGCAAGAGACCCAGTACTTC
TRBV6-5	-	TRBD2	TRBJ2-1	CASSPGSSGSLDEQFF	TGTGCCAGCAGCCCCGGGTCTAGCGGGAGCCTGGATGAGCAGTTCTTC
TRBV2	many	-	TRBJ2-3	CASNDRKEGPTDTQYF	TGTGCCAGCAACGATAGGAAGGAAGGACCCACAGATACGCAGTATTTT
TRBV7-2	many	TRBD1	TRBJ2-7	CASRPFPGQGAREQYF	TGTGCCAGCAGGCCTTTTCCGGGACAGGGGGCGCGCGAGCAGTACTTC
TRBV7-9	many	-	TRBJ1-6	CASSSTVRQTNLNNSPLHF	TGTGCCAGCAGCTCTACCGTTCGACAGACCAATTTGAATAATTCACCCCTCCACTTT
TRBV24-1	many	-	TRBJ1-1	CATSSRGPRGTEAFF	TGTGCCACCAGTTCAAGGGGACCCCGGGGCACTGAAGCTTTCTTT
TRBV10-3	-	-	TRBJ1-5	CAISEGVGYPYEQPQHF	TGTGCCATCAGTGAAGGGGTGGGCTACCCCTACGAGCAGCCCCAGCATTTT
TRBV3-1	-	-	TRBJ2-2	CASSQDRTTRAGELFF	TGTGCCAGCAGCCAAGACCGTACGACGCGGGCCGGGGAGCTGTTTTTT
TRBV7-6	-	TRBD1	TRBJ1-6	CASSTRTGVSPLHF	TGTGCCAGCAGCACAAGGACAGGGGTCTCACCCCTCCACTTT
TRBV12-3/TRBV12-4	-	-	TRBJ2-1	CAGRTTTGRRWDEQFF	TGTGCCGGCAGGACCACGACGGGACGCCGGTGGGATGAGCAGTTCTTC
TRBV2	-	-	TRBJ1-4	CASREGSGKLFF	TGTGCCAGCAGAGAAGGTAGCGGGAAACTGTTTTTT
TRBV29-1	-	TRBD1	TRBJ2-2	CSVRLVGQGTGELFF	TGCAGCGTTCGGTTGGTTGGACAGGGCACCGGGGAGCTGTTTTTT
TRBV19	many	-	TRBJ1-5	CASSISRASGPQHF	TGTGCCAGTAGTATCTCCAGGGCCTCGGGGCCCCAGCATTTT